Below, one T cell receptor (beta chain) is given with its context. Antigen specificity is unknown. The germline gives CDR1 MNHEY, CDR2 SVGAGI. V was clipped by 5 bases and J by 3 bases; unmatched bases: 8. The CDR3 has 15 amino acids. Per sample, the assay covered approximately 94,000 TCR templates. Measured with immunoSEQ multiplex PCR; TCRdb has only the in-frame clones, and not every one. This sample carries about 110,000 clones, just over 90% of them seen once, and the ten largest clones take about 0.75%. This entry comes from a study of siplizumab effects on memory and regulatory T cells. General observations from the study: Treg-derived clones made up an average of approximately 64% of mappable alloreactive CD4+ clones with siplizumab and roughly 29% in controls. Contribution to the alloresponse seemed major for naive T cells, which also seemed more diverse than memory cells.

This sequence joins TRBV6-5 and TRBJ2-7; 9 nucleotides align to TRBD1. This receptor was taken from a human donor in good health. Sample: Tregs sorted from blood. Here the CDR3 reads CASSTPGQGVYEQYF. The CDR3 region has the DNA TGTGCCAGCAGTACCCCGGGACAGGGAGTCTACGAGCAGTACTTC.